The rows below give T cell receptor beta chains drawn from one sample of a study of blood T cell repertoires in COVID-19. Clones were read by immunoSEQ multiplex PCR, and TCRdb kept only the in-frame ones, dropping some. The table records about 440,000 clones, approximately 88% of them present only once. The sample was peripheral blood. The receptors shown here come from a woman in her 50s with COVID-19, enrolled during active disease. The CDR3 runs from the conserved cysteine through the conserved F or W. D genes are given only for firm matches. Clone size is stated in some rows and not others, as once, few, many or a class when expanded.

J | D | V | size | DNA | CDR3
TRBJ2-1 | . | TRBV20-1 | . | TGCAGTGCTAGTCGACTCGCATTGATCGATGAGCAGTTCTTC | CSASRLALIDEQFF
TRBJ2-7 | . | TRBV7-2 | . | TGTGCCAGCAGCTTGGACAGTCTCACGGAGCAGTACTTC | CASSLDSLTEQYF
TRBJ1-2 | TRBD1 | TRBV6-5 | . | TGTGCCAGCAGCCGGACAGGGGAGAACTATGGCTACACCTTC | CASSRTGENYGYTF
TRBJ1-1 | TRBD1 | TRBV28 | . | TGTGCCAGCAGTGGGTCATCGACAGGGGAGAACACTGAAGCTTTCTTT | CASSGSSTGENTEAFF
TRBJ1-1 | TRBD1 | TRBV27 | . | TGTGCCACCTGGACAGGGGGCACGGGTGCTTTCTTT | CATWTGGTGAFF
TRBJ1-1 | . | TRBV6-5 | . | TGTGCCAGCGAGCGGAGGACCTACACTGAAGCTTTCTTT | CASERRTYTEAFF
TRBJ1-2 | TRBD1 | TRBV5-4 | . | TGTGCCAGCAGCCCACAGGGGGCGAGGGGCTACACCTTC | CASSPQGARGYTF
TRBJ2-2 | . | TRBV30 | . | TGTGCCTGGAGGGGGCGGTTGGACACCGGGGAGCTGTTTTTT | CAWRGRLDTGELFF
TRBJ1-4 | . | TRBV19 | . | TGTGCCAGTAGTATTGGGGGCGCATACGAAAAACTGTTTTTT | CASSIGGAYEKLFF
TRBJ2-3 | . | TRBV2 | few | TGTGCCAGCAGTGAATATGGCAGCACAGATACGCAGTATTTT | CASSEYGSTDTQYF
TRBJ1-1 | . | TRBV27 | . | TGTGCCAGCAGTTCAACACAACTCGGGAGGACTGAAGCTTTCTTT | CASSSTQLGRTEAFF
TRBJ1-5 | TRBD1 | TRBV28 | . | TGTGCCAGCACCCCGGACAGGGCAGATCAGCCCCAGCATTTT | CASTPDRADQPQHF
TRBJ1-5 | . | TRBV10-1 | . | TGCGCCAGCTTGGGTTTAAGGACACTCAATCAGCCCCAGCATTTT | CASLGLRTLNQPQHF
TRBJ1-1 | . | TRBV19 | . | TGTGCCAGTAGTATACCAGGGATAGCGAACACTGAAGCTTTCTTT | CASSIPGIANTEAFF
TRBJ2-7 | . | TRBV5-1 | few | TGCGCCAGCAGCTGGACCGGGACACGGCTCTACGAGCAGTACTTC | CASSWTGTRLYEQYF
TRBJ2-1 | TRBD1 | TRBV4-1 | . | TGCGCCAGCAGCCAACCCCTTGACAGGGTCAACAATGAGCAGTTCTTC | CASSQPLDRVNNEQFF
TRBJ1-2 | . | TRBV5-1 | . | TGCGCCAGCGCGGCGGGGGATGATGGCTACACCTTC | CASAAGDDGYTF
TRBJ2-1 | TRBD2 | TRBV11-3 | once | TGTGCCAGCAGCTTAGCGGCGGGGGGGGACAATGAGCAGTTCTTC | CASSLAAGGDNEQFF
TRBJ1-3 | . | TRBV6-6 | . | TGTGCCAGCAGTCCCCCAGAGGGAGGGACCGTCGCTTCTGGAAACACCATATATTTT | CASSPPEGGTVASGNTIYF
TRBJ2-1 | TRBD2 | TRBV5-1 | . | TGCGCCAGCAGCTTGGCATCTAGCGGGGGGGACTGGCATGAGCAGTTCTTC | CASSLASSGGDWHEQFF
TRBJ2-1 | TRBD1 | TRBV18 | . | TGTGCCAGCTCACCATTGGACAGGGGGCATGAGCAGTTCTTC | CASSPLDRGHEQFF
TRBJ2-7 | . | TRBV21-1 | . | TGTGCCGGCGGACAGCCTAACGAGCAGTACTTC | CAGGQPNEQYF
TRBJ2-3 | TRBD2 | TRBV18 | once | TGTGCCAGCTCCCCCCCTGTAGCGGGGTGGGATACGCAGTATTTT | CASSPPVAGWDTQYF
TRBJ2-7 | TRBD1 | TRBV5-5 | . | TGTGCCAGCAGACTTCCGGGACAGAGCTACGAGCAGTACTTC | CASRLPGQSYEQYF
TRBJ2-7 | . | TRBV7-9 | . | TGTGCCAGCAGCTTGTCCCGGACACCAGGCGAGCAGTACTTC | CASSLSRTPGEQYF
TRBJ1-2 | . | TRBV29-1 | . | TGCAGCGTTTTTAATCCACGGGGGAATAGGGGCTACACCTTC | CSVFNPRGNRGYTF
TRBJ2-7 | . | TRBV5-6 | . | TGTGCCAGCAGCTTGAGAATAGGTAACAGGAAGACAGGAGAGCAGTACTTC | CASSLRIGNRKTGEQYF
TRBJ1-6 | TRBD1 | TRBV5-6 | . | TGTGCCAGCAGCTGGGGACAGGCTTATTCACCCCTCCACTTT | CASSWGQAYSPLHF
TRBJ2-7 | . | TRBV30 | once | TGTGCCTGTGCCATACTCTACGAGCAGTACTTC | CACAILYEQYF
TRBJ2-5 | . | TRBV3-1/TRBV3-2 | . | TGTGCCAGCAGCCAAGGGGGCGAGACCCAGTACTTC | CASSQGGETQYF
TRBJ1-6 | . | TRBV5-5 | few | TGTGCCAGCAGCAGCGGCGCGTTCTCCTATAATTCACCCCTCCACTTT | CASSSGAFSYNSPLHF
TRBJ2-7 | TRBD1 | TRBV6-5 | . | TGTGCCAGCAGTCCCCGGGACAGAATCTACGAGCAGTACTTC | CASSPRDRIYEQYF
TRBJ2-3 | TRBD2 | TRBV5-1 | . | TGCGCCAGCAGCTTGAATCCTAGCGGGAGCACAGATACGCAGTATTTT | CASSLNPSGSTDTQYF
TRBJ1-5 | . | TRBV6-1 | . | TGTGCCAGCAGTGAATCTACGGGTCAGCCCCAGCATTTT | CASSESTGQPQHF
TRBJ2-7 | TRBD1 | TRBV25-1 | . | TGTGCCAGCAGCTTACAGGGGGCCAGCAAGCAGTACTTC | CASSLQGASKQYF
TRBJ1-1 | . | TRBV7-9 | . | TGTGCCAGCAGCTTAGTATCGGACACTGAAGCTTTCTTT | CASSLVSDTEAFF
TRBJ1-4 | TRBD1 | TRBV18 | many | TGTGCCAGCTCTCCGGGACAGGGGGATGAAAAACTGTTTTTT | CASSPGQGDEKLFF
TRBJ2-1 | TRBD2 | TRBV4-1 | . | TGCGCCAGCACCCTAGCGGGGTTCAAGGAAGAGCAGTTCTTC | CASTLAGFKEEQFF
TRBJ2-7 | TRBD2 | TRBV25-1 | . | TGTGCCAGCAGTGGAGCGGGGGGGATGACCGAGCAGTACTTC | CASSGAGGMTEQYF
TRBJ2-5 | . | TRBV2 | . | TGTGCCAGCAGTGTATTTCGAAGCGGAGAGACCCAGTACTTC | CASSVFRSGETQYF
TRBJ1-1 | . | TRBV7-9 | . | TGTGCCAGCAGCCCAGGCAGCATGAACACTGAAGCTTTCTTT | CASSPGSMNTEAFF
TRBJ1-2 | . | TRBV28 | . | TGTGCCAGCTCCCAGGGTTATGGCTACACCTTC | CASSQGYGYTF
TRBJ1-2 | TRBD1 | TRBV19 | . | TGTGCCAGTGGTCCTGGGACAGGGAATGGCTACACCTTC | CASGPGTGNGYTF
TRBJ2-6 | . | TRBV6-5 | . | TGTGCCAGCAGCCTACGGGGTTCTGGGGCCAACGTCCTGACTTTC | CASSLRGSGANVLTF
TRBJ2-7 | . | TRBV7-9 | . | TGTGCCAGCAGCACAGAGGGCCTGAACCTCCTAGGGCAGTACTTC | CASSTEGLNLLGQYF
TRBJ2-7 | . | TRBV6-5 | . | TGTGCCAGCAGTTACTCGTTCAGGGAAGGCTACGAGCAGTACTTC | CASSYSFREGYEQYF
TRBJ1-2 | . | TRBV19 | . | TGTGCCAGTAGTATCGATGGGAGGCTCCCTTATGGCTACACCTTC | CASSIDGRLPYGYTF
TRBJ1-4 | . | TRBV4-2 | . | TGTGCCAGCAGCCAACCCGACAGGAACAATGAAAAACTGTTTTTT | CASSQPDRNNEKLFF
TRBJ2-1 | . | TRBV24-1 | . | TGTGCCACCAGTGGAACTAACTTTAGCTCCTACAATGAGCAGTTCTTC | CATSGTNFSSYNEQFF
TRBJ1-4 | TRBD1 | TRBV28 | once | TGTGCCAGCAGCCCAACTAGACAGGGTGGAAAACTGTTTTTT | CASSPTRQGGKLFF
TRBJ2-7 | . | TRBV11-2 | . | TGTGCCAGCAGCTTAGAAGTCGTTCAACACTACGAGCAGTACTTC | CASSLEVVQHYEQYF
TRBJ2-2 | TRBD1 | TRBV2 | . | TGTGCCAGCAGTCGGGACAGCCTACCGAACACCGGGGAGCTGTTTTTT | CASSRDSLPNTGELFF
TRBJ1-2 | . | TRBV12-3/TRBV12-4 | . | TGTGCCAGCATCGCTTACAGGGCAGGCGGCTACACCTTC | CASIAYRAGGYTF
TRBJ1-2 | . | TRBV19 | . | TGTGCCAGTAGCAAGGAGGGCTACACCTTC | CASSKEGYTF
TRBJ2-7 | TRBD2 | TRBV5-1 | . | TGCGCCAGCAGCTTTAGCGGGTCACCCTACGAGCAGTACTTC | CASSFSGSPYEQYF